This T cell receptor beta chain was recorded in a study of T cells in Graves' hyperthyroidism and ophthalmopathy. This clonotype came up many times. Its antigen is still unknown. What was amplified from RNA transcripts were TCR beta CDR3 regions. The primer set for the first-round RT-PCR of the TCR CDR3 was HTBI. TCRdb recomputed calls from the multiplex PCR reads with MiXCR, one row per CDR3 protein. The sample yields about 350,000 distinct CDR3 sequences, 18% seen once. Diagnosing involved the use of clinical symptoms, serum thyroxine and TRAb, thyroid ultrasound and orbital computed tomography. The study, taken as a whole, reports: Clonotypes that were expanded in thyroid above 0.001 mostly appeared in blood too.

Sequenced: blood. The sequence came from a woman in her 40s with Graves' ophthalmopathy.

The chain's CDR3 is CASSLGFGTGENIQYF. CDR3 coding DNA: TGTGCCAGCAGTTTAGGGTTCGGGACAGGGGAAAACATTCAGTACTTC. V gene TRBV28 combines with J gene TRBJ2-4; TRBD1 agrees at 10 bases. This CDR3 region has 16 residues. The V and J ends lost 2 bases and 5 bases, in that order; junction bases with no gene match: 6. Germline V gene lookup returns CDR1 MDHEN and CDR2 SYDVKM.